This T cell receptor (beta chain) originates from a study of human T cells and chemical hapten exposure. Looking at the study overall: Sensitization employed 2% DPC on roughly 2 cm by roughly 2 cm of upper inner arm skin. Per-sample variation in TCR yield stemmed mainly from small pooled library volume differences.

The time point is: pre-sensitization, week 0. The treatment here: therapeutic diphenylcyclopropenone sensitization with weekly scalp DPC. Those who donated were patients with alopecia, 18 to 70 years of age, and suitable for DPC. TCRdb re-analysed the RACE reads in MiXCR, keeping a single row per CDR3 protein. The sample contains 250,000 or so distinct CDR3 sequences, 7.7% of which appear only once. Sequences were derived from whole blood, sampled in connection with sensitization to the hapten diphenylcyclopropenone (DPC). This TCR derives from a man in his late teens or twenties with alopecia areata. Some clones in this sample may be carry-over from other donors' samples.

CDR3 nucleotides: TGTGCCAGCAAAGCCGGGCACTCCCTCGGTGAAGCTTTCTTT. As protein: CASKAGHSLGEAFF. The gene calls are TRBV27 and TRBJ1-1, with D hard to call. The V end was cut by 7 bases, the J end by 7 bases, with 19 bases between. Per the germline V gene, CDR1 is MNHEY and CDR2 is SMNVEV (reference sequence). The CDR3 is 14 amino acids.